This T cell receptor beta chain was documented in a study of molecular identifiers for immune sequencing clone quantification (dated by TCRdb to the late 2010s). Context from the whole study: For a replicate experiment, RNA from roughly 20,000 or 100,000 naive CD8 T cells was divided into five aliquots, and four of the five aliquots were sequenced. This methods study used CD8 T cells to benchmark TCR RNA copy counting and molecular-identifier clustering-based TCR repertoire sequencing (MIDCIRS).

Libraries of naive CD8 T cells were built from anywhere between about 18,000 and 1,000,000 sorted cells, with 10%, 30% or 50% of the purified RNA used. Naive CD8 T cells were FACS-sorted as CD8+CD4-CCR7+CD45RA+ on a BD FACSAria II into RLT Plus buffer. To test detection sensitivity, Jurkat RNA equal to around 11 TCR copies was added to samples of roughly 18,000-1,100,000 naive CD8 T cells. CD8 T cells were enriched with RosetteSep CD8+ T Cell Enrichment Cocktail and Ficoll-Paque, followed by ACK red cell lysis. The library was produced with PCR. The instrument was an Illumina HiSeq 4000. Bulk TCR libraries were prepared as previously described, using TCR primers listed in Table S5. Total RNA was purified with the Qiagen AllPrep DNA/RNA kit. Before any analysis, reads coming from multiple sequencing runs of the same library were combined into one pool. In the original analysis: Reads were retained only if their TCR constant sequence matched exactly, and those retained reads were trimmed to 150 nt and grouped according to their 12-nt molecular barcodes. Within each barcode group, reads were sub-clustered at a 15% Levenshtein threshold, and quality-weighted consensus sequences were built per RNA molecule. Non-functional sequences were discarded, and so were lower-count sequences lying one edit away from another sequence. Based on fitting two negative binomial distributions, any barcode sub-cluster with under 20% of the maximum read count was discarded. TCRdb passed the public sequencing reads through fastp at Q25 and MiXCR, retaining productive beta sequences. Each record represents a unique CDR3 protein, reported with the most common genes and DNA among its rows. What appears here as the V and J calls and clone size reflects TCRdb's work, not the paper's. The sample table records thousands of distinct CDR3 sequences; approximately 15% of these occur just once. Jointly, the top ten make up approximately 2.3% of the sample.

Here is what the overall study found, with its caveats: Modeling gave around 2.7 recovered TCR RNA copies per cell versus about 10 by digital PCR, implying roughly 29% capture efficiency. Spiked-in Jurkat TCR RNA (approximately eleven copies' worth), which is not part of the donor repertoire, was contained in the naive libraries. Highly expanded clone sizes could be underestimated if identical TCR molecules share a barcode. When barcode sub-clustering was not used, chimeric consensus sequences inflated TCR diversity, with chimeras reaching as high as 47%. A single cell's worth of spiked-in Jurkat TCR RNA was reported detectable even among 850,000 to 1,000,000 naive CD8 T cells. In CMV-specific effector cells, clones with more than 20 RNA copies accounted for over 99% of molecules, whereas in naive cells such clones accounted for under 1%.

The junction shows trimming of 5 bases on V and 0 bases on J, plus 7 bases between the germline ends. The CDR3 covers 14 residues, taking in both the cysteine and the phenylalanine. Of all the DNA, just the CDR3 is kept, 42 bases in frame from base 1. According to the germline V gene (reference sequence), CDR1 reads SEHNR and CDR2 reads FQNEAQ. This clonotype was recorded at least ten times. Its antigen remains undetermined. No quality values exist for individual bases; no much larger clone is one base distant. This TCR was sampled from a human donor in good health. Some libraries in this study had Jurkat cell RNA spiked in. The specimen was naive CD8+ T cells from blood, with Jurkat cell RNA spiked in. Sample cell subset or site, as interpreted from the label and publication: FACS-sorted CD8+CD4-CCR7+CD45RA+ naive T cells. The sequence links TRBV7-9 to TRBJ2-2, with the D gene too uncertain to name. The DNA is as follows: TGTGCCAGCAGCCCCACAGCGAACACCGGGGAGCTGTTTTTT. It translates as CASSPTANTGELFF.